This is a list of T cell receptor beta chains from one sample in a study of control samples from healthy donors and cancer patients. Only in-frame clones appear in the TCRdb table, and some are missing; sequencing was by immunoSEQ multiplex PCR. The sample holds 130,000 or so clones; 80% to 95% are singletons and the top ten take about 2.5%. The sequencing sample was made of blood. These receptor sequences come from a man aged 35-49 years in good health. Both conserved end residues are part of each CDR3. Fields, in order: J gene, V gene, D gene, CDR3 protein. D genes are given only for firm matches.

>TRBJ2-3|TRBV2|NA
CASRITGSEDTQYF
>TRBJ2-1|TRBV4-2|NA
CASSQDHRPAIYNEQFF
>TRBJ2-3|TRBV6-5|NA
CASSYPGAGDTQYF
>TRBJ2-1|TRBV5-1|NA
CASSFMPGQYNEQFF
>TRBJ2-5|TRBV11-2|NA
CASSLVSTDSNTQYF
>TRBJ1-2|TRBV19|TRBD1
CASSRGDRVFGYTF
>TRBJ1-4|TRBV15|NA
CATSRIGHLATNEKLFF
>TRBJ2-5|TRBV5-6|TRBD1
CASSSPSQGAVAETQYF
>TRBJ2-5|TRBV5-5|TRBD2
CASSFIAGDLQETQYF
>TRBJ2-5|TRBV27|TRBD1
CASSLSGQGPEETQYF
>TRBJ2-5|TRBV3-1/TRBV3-2|TRBD2
CASSQSGLAGYQETQYF
>TRBJ2-1|TRBV4-1|TRBD1
CASSRQTGVNEQFF
>TRBJ2-3|TRBV29-1|TRBD2
CSVPYPHSGGMDTQYF
>TRBJ1-2|TRBV3-1/TRBV3-2|NA
CASEGNGGYTF
>TRBJ1-6|TRBV4-1|TRBD1
CASSVNAGQFFPSPLHF
>TRBJ1-1|TRBV4-1|NA
CASSQDPRTEAFF
>TRBJ2-7|TRBV11-2|TRBD1
CASSLVNRDRAYEQYF
>TRBJ2-5|TRBV24-1|TRBD1
CATSDGGQGPETQYF
>TRBJ1-5|TRBV12-3/TRBV12-4|NA
CASSQGNQPQHF
>TRBJ1-6|TRBV30|TRBD1
CASGTAFNSPLHF
>TRBJ2-7|TRBV2|NA
CASSENREKNEQYF
>TRBJ2-2|TRBV28|NA
CASSTLRTANTGELFF
>TRBJ1-2|TRBV21-1|NA
CASSKYALMGQNYGYTF
>TRBJ1-2|TRBV6-5|NA
CASGEGGGYTF
>TRBJ2-5|TRBV6-5|NA
CASRPDGADGETQYF
>TRBJ1-4|TRBV10-2|NA
CASSGTNEKLFF
>TRBJ1-4|TRBV5-6|NA
CASSPSRVEKLFF
>TRBJ2-3|TRBV7-9|NA
CASASGPPGGQYF
>TRBJ1-3|TRBV30|TRBD1
CAWSTGQGFTIYF
>TRBJ1-5|TRBV19|NA
CASSILGPNQPQHF
>TRBJ1-1|TRBV30|NA
CAWGRVTEAFF
>TRBJ1-3|TRBV7-9|NA
CASSLEAGNTGNTIYF
>TRBJ1-3|TRBV18|TRBD1
CASSQTGTGGNTIYF
>TRBJ2-4|TRBV7-8|TRBD2
CASSLAESGGGAGPKNIQYF
>TRBJ1-4|TRBV19|NA
CASTRGEGTGFNEKLFF
>TRBJ2-3|TRBV7-9|NA
CASSLGGSSNTQYF
>TRBJ2-5|TRBV7-3|TRBD2
CASSLLSLAGEGETQYF
>TRBJ2-5|TRBV4-1|TRBD1
CASSSYDRVGETQYF
>TRBJ1-5|TRBV6-5|NA
CASSIDGSNQPQHF
>TRBJ2-3|TRBV2|TRBD1
CATETGYADTQYF
>TRBJ2-1|TRBV6-1|NA
CASSDPQRSSYNEQFF